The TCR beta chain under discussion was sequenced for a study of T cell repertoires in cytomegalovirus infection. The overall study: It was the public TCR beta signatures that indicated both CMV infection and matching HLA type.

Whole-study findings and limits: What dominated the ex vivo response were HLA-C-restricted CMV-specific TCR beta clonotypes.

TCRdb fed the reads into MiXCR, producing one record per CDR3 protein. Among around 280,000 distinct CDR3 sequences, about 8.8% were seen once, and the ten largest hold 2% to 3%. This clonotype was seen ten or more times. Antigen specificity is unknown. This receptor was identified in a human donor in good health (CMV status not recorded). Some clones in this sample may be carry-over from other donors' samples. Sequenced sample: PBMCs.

CDR3 in DNA: TGTGCCACCGAGGGACAGGCGAACACCGGGGAGCTGTTTTTT. Protein: CATEGQANTGELFF. The rearrangement links TRBV2 to TRBJ2-2; 8 nucleotides line up with TRBD1. This CDR3 is 14 amino acids long. V gave up 10 bases and J gave up 0 bases; unmatched junction bases: 4. Looked up from germline, CDR1 is SNHLY and CDR2 is FYNNEI.